Presented here are 30 T cell receptor beta chains from one specimen sequenced in a study of radiotherapy plus CTLA-4 blockade in lung cancer. The data were produced by immunoSEQ multiplex PCR, yet TCRdb's version contains in-frame clones alone and is incomplete. Of roughly 73,000 clones in the sample, around 87% are singletons; the top ten hold 35% to 50%. The sample in question was peripheral blood, obtained from a patient treated with radiotherapy plus ipilimumab. Receptors were obtained from a human donor with non-small cell lung cancer that progressed on radiotherapy plus ipilimumab.

The chain is built from TRBV6-4 and TRBJ2-3; TRBD2 matches at 7 bases. Germline CDR1 and CDR2: MRHNA and SNTAGT. Trimming took 2 bases from V and 1 from J; bases not matched to a gene: 0. The CDR3 consists of 14 residues. The CDR3 loop reads CASSDTSGTDTQYF. Here the CDR3 DNA reads TGTGCCAGCAGTGACACTAGCGGCACAGATACGCAGTATTTT.

This clone came up a few times. The rearrangement links TRBV5-8 to TRBJ2-1; 8 bases are shared with TRBD1. Looked up from germline, CDR1 is SGHTS and CDR2 is YDEGEE. The CDR3 consists of 14 residues. Trimming at V came to 0 bases and at J to 8 bases, leaving 4 bases not matched to a gene. The CDR3 nucleotides are TGTGCCAGCAGCTTGGGACAGGGGTACCATGAGCAGTTCTTC. It codes for CASSLGQGYHEQFF.

V usage is TRBV7-6 and J usage is TRBJ2-1; 9 positions agree with TRBD1. J was trimmed by 6 bases and V by 5 bases; bases with no gene match: 11. This CDR3 has 16 residues. The germline V gene has CDR1 SGHVS and CDR2 FNYEAQ. The CDR3 sequence: CASSVDRGELVNEQFF. The CDR3 DNA follows: TGTGCCAGCAGCGTGGACAGGGGTGAACTAGTCAATGAGCAGTTCTTC.

CDR3 loop: CASSMGSPMNTEAFF. The CDR3 nucleotides are TGTGCCAGTAGTATGGGGTCTCCCATGAACACTGAAGCTTTCTTT. The V and J genes are TRBV19 and TRBJ1-1; D not resolved. The CDR3 is made up of 15 amino acids. V was cut by 3 bases and J by 0 bases, with 11 bases left in between. Germline V gene lookup returns CDR1 LNHDA and CDR2 SQIVND (reference sequence). Using reference TRBV19 and TRBJ1-1 for the parts outside the CDR3, the full variable domain is DGGITQSPKYLFRKEGQNVTLSCEQNLNHDAMYWYRQDPGQGLRLIYYSQIVNDFQKGDIAEGYSVSREKKESFPLTVTSAQKNPTAFYLCASSMGSPMNTEAFFGQGTRLTVV.

The chain is built from TRBV9 and TRBJ2-7; tentative D call: TRBD2 (5 bases). The CDR3 consists of 13 residues. V was clipped by 0 bases and J by 5 bases, with 9 bases between them. Germline assignment: CDR1 SGDLS and CDR2 YYNGEE. The CDR3 DNA is TGTGCCAGCAGCGTAGCCCCCGGGGACGAGCAGTACTTC. Its translation: CASSVAPGDEQYF.

This chain links TRBV28 with TRBJ2-5, with TRBD1 identical over 8 bases. V lost 5 bases, J lost 5 bases, and 4 bases stayed unmatched. The CDR3 sequence is 13 residues long. CDR1 is MDHEN and CDR2 is SYDVKM in the germline V gene. CDR3 region: CASSRDRKETQYF. The CDR3 nucleotides read TGTGCCAGCAGTCGGGACAGGAAGGAGACCCAGTACTTC.

V and J are TRBV5-4 and TRBJ2-1; 13 bases are shared with TRBD2. The germline V gene has CDR1 SGHNT and CDR2 YYREEE (reference sequence). V dropped 0 bases and J dropped 7; count of bases not matched to a gene: 4. This CDR3 spans 16 amino acids. This CDR3 is CASSLAGTSGTNEQFF. The CDR3 DNA reads TGTGCCAGCAGCTTGGCCGGGACTAGCGGGACTAATGAGCAGTTCTTC.

The chain carries TRBV6-6 and TRBJ2-7; D might be TRBD1 or TRBD2, each matching 5 bases. The CDR3 is 16 residues long. Trimming took 7 bases from V and 1 from J, leaving 20 bases between them. In germline, CDR1 is MNHNY, CDR2 SVGAGI (reference sequence). DNA of the CDR3: TGTGCCAGCAACGCCCCCGGGGACGTAAGGTCCTACGAGCAGTACTTC. It codes for CASNAPGDVRSYEQYF.

The rearrangement links TRBV27 to TRBJ2-3, with 8 nucleotides matching TRBD1. The CDR3 runs to 15 residues. The V gene end was trimmed by 6 bases and the J gene end by 2 bases; junction bases not matched to a gene: 7. Per the germline V gene, CDR1 is MNHEY and CDR2 is SMNVEV (reference sequence). The CDR3 sequence: CASSDRGSNTDTQYF. The CDR3 bases are TGTGCCAGCAGCGACAGGGGTTCCAACACAGATACGCAGTATTTT.

The chain couples TRBV14 to TRBJ1-1, with D possibly being TRBD1 (6 bases). The germline V gene has CDR1 SGHDN and CDR2 FVKESK. Between the trimmed V and J ends, which lost 4 bases and 1 base, there was a span of 13 bases. The CDR3 runs to 15 residues. The CDR3 spells CASSPYATGNTEAFF. In DNA, the CDR3 is TGTGCCAGCAGCCCATACGCGACAGGGAACACTGAAGCTTTCTTT.

The chain employs TRBV6-1 and TRBJ1-5; no clear D gene. V lost 2 bases and J 5 bases, leaving 16 bases between the germline ends. Germline V lookup: CDR1 MNHNS, CDR2 SASEGT. This CDR3 region has 16 residues. CDR3 in DNA: TGTGCCAGCAGTGAACCTGTCTCCCCGAAAGATCAGCCCCAGCATTTT. Amino acids: CASSEPVSPKDQPQHF.

This clone was observed once. The chain combines TRBV5-8 with TRBJ1-5, with D uncertain. The CDR3 sequence is 14 residues long. Germline lookup yields CDR1 SGHTS and CDR2 YDEGEE. With 2 bases removed from V and 3 bases from J, the gap between germline ends came to 9 bases. The CDR3: CASSFGPHNQPQHF. CDR3 sequence (DNA): TGTGCCAGCAGCTTCGGACCACACAATCAGCCCCAGCATTTT.

The chain couples TRBV2 to TRBJ2-5, with D unclear. This CDR3 contains 14 residues. CDR1 and CDR2 from the germline V gene are SNHLY and FYNNEI. Trimming shortened V by 7 bases and J by 3 bases, and 15 bases separated the two germline ends. CDR3 amino acids: CASTLRTDKETQYF. In nucleotides, the CDR3 is TGTGCCAGCACCCTGCGGACGGATAAAGAGACCCAGTACTTC.

This clone came up a few times. This chain joins TRBV15 and TRBJ1-1; D is ambiguous. V shed 3 bases and J shed 0 bases, with 5 bases lying between them. The germline V gene has CDR1 LNHNV and CDR2 YYDKDF (reference sequence). The CDR3 has 13 residues. In DNA form, the CDR3 reads TGTGCCACCAGCAGTACACTGAACACTGAAGCTTTCTTT. Translation gives CATSSTLNTEAFF.

V is TRBV19 and J is TRBJ2-3, with no clear D. CDR1 LNHDA and CDR2 SQIVND come from the germline V gene (reference sequence). V was shortened by 3 bases and J by 2 bases, with 9 bases between the two germline ends. The CDR3 contains 14 residues. CDR3 coding DNA: TGTGCCAGTAGTATTCTCTACGACACAGATACGCAGTATTTT. The encoded protein is CASSILYDTDTQYF.

The J gene is TRBJ2-7, the V gene TRBV5-6, with 8 bases identical to TRBD2. Germline assignment: CDR1 SGHDT and CDR2 YYEEEE. Trimming at V came to 5 bases and at J to 3 bases, leaving 7 bases not matched to a gene. The CDR3 runs to 14 residues. The CDR3 DNA sequence: TGTGCCAGCAGTGTGAGCGGGAGTGTCTACGAGCAGTACTTC. Amino acid sequence: CASSVSGSVYEQYF.

This chain joins TRBV7-3 and TRBJ2-7, with D possibly TRBD1 on 6 matching bases. CDR1 is SGHTA, CDR2 FQGTGA, per germline. There are 14 residues in the CDR3. V was clipped by 4 bases and J by 5 bases, with 15 bases between them. CDR3: CASSYTGSEDEQYF. The CDR3 DNA sequence: TGTGCCAGCAGCTACACAGGGTCTGAGGACGAGCAGTACTTC.

The chain is built from TRBV9 and TRBJ1-3; D is ambiguous. V was trimmed by 0 bases and J by 8 bases, leaving 9 bases between them. Germline V gene sequence: CDR1 SGDLS, CDR2 YYNGEE. CDR3 size: 13 residues. This CDR3 reads CASSVGASDTIYF. The DNA of the CDR3 is TGTGCCAGCAGCGTAGGGGCCTCGGACACCATATATTTT.

This clone was observed a handful of times. The junction departs from germline at one end; a sequencing error may be responsible. The rearrangement uses TRBV7-3 and TRBJ2-7; 10 bases align to TRBD1. Germline V lookup: CDR1 SGHTA, CDR2 FQGTGA. The CDR3 contains 15 residues. In DNA form, the CDR3 reads TGTGCCAGCAGCTTAGCGGGGACAGGGGACTACGAACAGTACTTC. Protein sequence: CASSLAGTGDYEQYF.

A single count supports this clone. This chain joins TRBV2 and TRBJ2-1; 12 nucleotides line up with TRBD2. Losses at the gene ends were 4 bases for V and 3 bases for J; bases not matched to a gene: 7. Per the germline V gene, CDR1 is SNHLY and CDR2 is FYNNEI. There are 17 residues in the CDR3. The CDR3 is CASSGFGTSGFYNEQFF. The CDR3 DNA sequence: TGTGCCAGCAGTGGGTTCGGGACTAGCGGGTTCTACAATGAGCAGTTCTTC.

The rearrangement links TRBV7-2 to TRBJ2-7; unclear D gene. Germline V CDR1 and CDR2: SGHTA, FQGNSA. V lost 5 bases and J 5 bases, leaving 16 bases between the germline ends. The CDR3 covers 14 residues. In DNA form, the CDR3 reads TGTGCCAGCAGCCTCTTCCTCAAGGTCCACGAGCAGTACTTC. This sequence encodes CASSLFLKVHEQYF.

The rearrangement joins TRBV10-3 to TRBJ2-1; D unresolved. Germline values: CDR1 ENHRY, CDR2 SYGVKD. The CDR3 loop spans 17 amino acids. V was cut by 2 bases and J by 0 bases, with 14 bases left in between. The CDR3: CAISEGKGLSSYNEQFF. In DNA, the CDR3 is TGTGCCATCAGTGAGGGTAAGGGCCTGAGCTCCTACAATGAGCAGTTCTTC.

The genes are TRBV29-1 and TRBJ2-1; D is ambiguous. CDR3 length equals 16 residues. V lost 0 bases and J 3 bases, leaving 15 bases between the germline ends. The germline V gene encodes CDR1 SQVTM and CDR2 ANQGSEA. CDR3 DNA: TGCAGCGTTGAAGATCCACCGGGTGGGTTCTACAATGAGCAGTTCTTC. Its translation is CSVEDPPGGFYNEQFF.

The rearrangement joins TRBV25-1 to TRBJ2-1, with D perhaps assigned TRBD1 or TRBD2 (5 bases each). Trimming left V 10 bases short and J 0 bases short, with 19 bases between. The CDR3 length is 16 residues. The germline gives CDR1 MGHDK, CDR2 SYGVNS. The CDR3 loop is CATTSGAERSYNEQFF. For the CDR3, the DNA is TGTGCCACAACCTCCGGGGCGGAGCGCTCCTACAATGAGCAGTTCTTC. The whole variable domain, filled in from reference TRBV25-1 and TRBJ2-1, reads EADIYQTPRYLVIGTGKKITLECSQTMGHDKMYWYQQDPGMELHLIHYSYGVNSTEKGDLSSESTVSRIRTEHFPLTLESARPSHTSQYLCATTSGAERSYNEQFFGPGTRLTVL.

CDR3 in amino acids: CASSLVGSGTILAGELFF. The CDR3 nucleotides are TGTGCCAGCAGCTTAGTGGGGTCCGGGACGATTCTGGCCGGGGAGCTGTTTTTT. This sequence joins TRBV7-9 and TRBJ2-2, with D possibly called TRBD1 or TRBD2 (5 bases each). Trimming cost V 1 base and J 6 bases, with 21 bases left between them. CDR3 size: 18 residues. Germline V gives CDR1 SEHNR, CDR2 FQNEAQ (reference sequence).

This clone was detected only a few times. The CDR3 nucleotides are TGTGCCAGCAGCGTAGCTGCACAGGGGGCCCCTGGTGGCTACACCTTC. Translating gives CASSVAAQGAPGGYTF. The chain employs TRBV9 and TRBJ1-2, with TRBD1 matching 9 bases. The CDR3 length is 16 residues. From germline, CDR1 is SGDLS and CDR2 YYNGEE. With 0 bases clipped from V and 7 bases from J, the junction kept 10 bases outside the gene matches.

This clone was seen a few times. CDR3 nucleotide sequence: TGTGCCAGCAGTGATCGTAAAGCTTTCTTT. As protein: CASSDRKAFF. The V and J genes are TRBV6-1 and TRBJ1-1; D is unclear. Germline-derived CDR1 and CDR2 are MNHNS and SASEGT. The CDR3 is 10 amino acids. Trimming stripped 3 bases from V and 9 bases from J, with 5 bases between.

V is TRBV25-1 and J is TRBJ2-1; D ambiguous. The CDR3 consists of 11 residues. Germline values: CDR1 MGHDK, CDR2 SYGVNS. The ends were cut back, 9 bases at V and 5 bases at J, with 8 bases in the middle. This CDR3 is CASTQNNEQFF. The CDR3 nucleotides are TGTGCCAGTACCCAAAACAATGAGCAGTTCTTC.

Points on this clone: Other nucleotide sequences in the sample specify the same CDR3. The chain has TRBV7-9 and TRBJ2-1, with 8 bases aligning to TRBD2. Losses at the gene ends were 0 bases for V and 2 bases for J; bases not matched to a gene: 0. The CDR3 is 15 amino acids. Germline V lookup: CDR1 SEHNR, CDR2 FQNEAQ (reference sequence). The CDR3 sequence is CASSLAGLAYNEQFF. DNA for the CDR3: TGTGCCAGCAGCTTAGCGGGACTAGCCTACAATGAGCAGTTCTTC.

This rearrangement joins TRBV2 to TRBJ2-5; D is unclear. Germline V gene sequence: CDR1 SNHLY, CDR2 FYNNEI. Trimming stripped 6 bases from V and 4 bases from J, with 9 bases between. CDR3 length: 12 residues. CDR3 sequence reads: CASSSVLETQYF. CDR3 coding DNA: TGTGCCAGCAGCTCCGTACTAGAGACCCAGTACTTC. The full variable domain, in which reference TRBV2 and TRBJ2-5 provide the parts outside the CDR3, is EPEVTQTPSHQVTQMGQEVILRCVPISNHLYFYWYRQILGQKVEFLVSFYNNEISEKSEIFDDQFSVERPDGSNFTLKIRSTKLEDSAMYFCASSSVLETQYFGPGTRLLVL.